The source of this T cell receptor (beta chain) is a study of blood T cell repertoires in COVID-19. In the study overall: There were acute and convalescent COVID-19 samples, and they came from the United States, Italy and Spain.

The age range of participants was about 18 to 100 years, with residence in about two dozen US areas. Participants' reported clinical history set cohort assignment. Germline V CDR1 and CDR2: SGHDN, FVKESK. The trim removed 4 bases at V and 0 bases at J, leaving 3 bases unmatched. The CDR3 contains 17 residues. Original data processing: Amplification with reference gene primers provided the estimates of nucleated cell counts. Repertoires were generated with immunoSEQ multiplex PCR, while TCRdb's copy carries only in-frame clones and drops some. That table supplies the V and J calls and clone size; D and trimming were determined from the DNA. This table holds about 240,000 clones, around 88% found once.

Input material: PBMCs or T cells enriched from blood (not recorded which). The TCR sequence derives from a woman aged 35 to 49 with acute COVID-19. This chain joins TRBV14 and TRBJ2-1; 13 positions match TRBD2. CDR3 region: CASSRRTSGSSYNEQFF. The CDR3 region has the DNA TGTGCCAGCAGCCGCCGGACTAGCGGGAGCTCCTACAATGAGCAGTTCTTC.